Listed here are 29 T cell receptor beta chains from one sample, sequenced in a study of T-cell reconstitution after alpha-beta-depleted transplantation in children. Using unique molecular identifiers, the investigators prepared the TCRbeta library. TCRdb re-analysed the PCR reads in MiXCR, keeping a single row per CDR3 protein. The sample includes about 640,000 distinct CDR3 sequences, over 10% of them seen just once. Sequences were derived from PBMCs, mostly from graft donor cells, sampled 360 days after TCRalphabeta/CD19-depleted stem cell transplant. The receptors here all came from a male patient younger than 18 who had a stem cell transplant for acute myeloid leukemia, so the T cells may come from the graft donor.

This clonotype was counted a few times. The chain links TRBV20-1 to TRBJ2-3; unclear D gene. Germline loops: CDR1 DFQATT, CDR2 SNEGSKA (reference sequence). V gave up 0 bases and J gave up 0 bases, with 7 bases separating them. There are 14 residues in the CDR3. The CDR3 nucleotides are TGCAGTGCTAGAGAAAGAGGAAGCACAGATACGCAGTATTTT. It is translated as CSARERGSTDTQYF.

The rearrangement uses TRBV20-1 and TRBJ2-7; D is uncertain. CDR1 DFQATT and CDR2 SNEGSKA come from the germline V gene (reference sequence). The CDR3 contains 14 residues. Trimming left V 0 bases short and J 2 bases short, with 11 bases between. The CDR3 nucleotides are TGCAGTGCTAGAGATCGACGCTTTCCCTACGAGCAGTACTTC. Residues: CSARDRRFPYEQYF.

The chain recombines TRBV12-3 or TRBV12-4 with TRBJ2-5; D is uncertain. The CDR3 extends over 12 amino acids. Between the trimmed V and J ends, which lost 7 bases and 5 bases, there was a span of 11 bases. CDR3 DNA sequence: TGTGCCAGCAAGGGTCCCAGGGAGACCCAGTACTTC. The encoded protein is CASKGPRETQYF.

The sample holds many counts of this clonotype. The chain recombines TRBV24-1 with TRBJ2-1; a possible D gene is TRBD2 (7 bases). CDR1 is KGHDR and CDR2 is SFDVKD in the germline V gene. There are 16 residues in the CDR3. Deletions cut 3 bases from V and 5 bases from J, with 16 bases between. This CDR3 reads CATSDSYREGDNEQFF. In nucleotides, the CDR3 is TGTGCCACCAGTGATAGCTACAGGGAGGGGGACAATGAGCAGTTCTTC.

This clonotype was picked up many times. V usage is TRBV14 and J usage is TRBJ2-7, with D perhaps assigned TRBD1 or TRBD2 (5 bases each). The CDR3 contains 14 residues. The ends were cut back, 4 bases at V and 2 bases at J, with 12 bases in the middle. Germline values: CDR1 SGHDN, CDR2 FVKESK. CDR3 amino acids: CASSRDLQTYEQYF. In DNA, the CDR3 is TGTGCCAGCAGCCGGGACCTCCAGACCTACGAGCAGTACTTC.

This clonotype was observed at least ten times. The chain has TRBV6-5 and TRBJ2-7; 9 nucleotides line up with TRBD1. The V gene end was trimmed by 2 bases and the J gene end by 4 bases; junction bases not matched to a gene: 9. The germline gives CDR1 MNHEY, CDR2 SVGAGI. This CDR3 is 16 amino acids long. The CDR3 protein is CASSYAPGQGSYEQYF. The DNA for the CDR3 is TGTGCCAGCAGTTACGCCCCGGGACAGGGATCATACGAGCAGTACTTC.

There are a few counts of this clonotype. V gene TRBV4-2 combines with J gene TRBJ1-2, with TRBD1 as a possible D gene (5 bases). Trimming cost V 4 bases and J 3 bases, with 15 bases left between them. Germline V gene lookup returns CDR1 LGHNA and CDR2 YNFKEQ. This CDR3 comprises 15 residues. The CDR3 DNA sequence: TGTGCCAGCAGCCGGGGATCGGGGGGACACTATGGCTACACCTTC. This gives the protein CASSRGSGGHYGYTF.

This clonotype has just a few counts. The chain has TRBV4-2 and TRBJ1-4; D unresolved. V dropped 1 base and J dropped 0 bases, with 9 bases sitting between them. CDR1 is LGHNA and CDR2 is YNFKEQ in the germline V gene. The CDR3 loop spans 16 amino acids. The CDR3 coding sequence is TGTGCCAGCAGCCAAGGGGGTGGGGCAACTAATGAAAAACTGTTTTTT. Translated: CASSQGGGATNEKLFF.

This clonotype was detected many times. This chain connects TRBV30 to TRBJ2-3; 12 bases line up with TRBD2. Germline CDR1 and CDR2: GTSNPN and SVGIG (reference sequence). The CDR3 is 16 residues long. CDR3 protein: CALGTSGFSRTDTQYF. The CDR3 nucleotides are TGTGCGTTGGGGACTAGCGGGTTCTCTCGCACAGATACGCAGTATTTT.

V gene TRBV20-1 combines with J gene TRBJ2-7; possible D gene TRBD1, 6 bases. V was shortened by 6 bases and J by 0 bases, with 12 bases between the two germline ends. CDR3 length: 13 residues. Germline CDR1 and CDR2: DFQATT and SNEGSKA (reference sequence). DNA for the CDR3: TGCAGTGCCCCGGGACACCGCTCCTACGAGCAGTACTTC. It specifies CSAPGHRSYEQYF.

In its sample, this clonotype was seen a few times. V usage is TRBV6-2 or TRBV6-3 and J usage is TRBJ1-3; D remains ambiguous. Germline V lookup: CDR1 MNHEY, CDR2 SVGEGT. The CDR3 length is 14 residues. The germline V and J ends were trimmed by 6 bases and 1 base, with 10 bases remaining between them. CDR3 region: CASRTMESGNTIYF. The CDR3 DNA is TGTGCCAGCAGGACTATGGAGTCTGGAAACACCATATATTTT.

This clonotype was picked up many times. The chain carries TRBV4-1 and TRBJ2-2; no firm D call. Germline assignment: CDR1 MGHRA and CDR2 YSYEKL. This CDR3 has 12 amino acids. V was shortened by 4 bases and J by 10 bases, with 10 bases between the two germline ends. CDR3 bases: TGCGCCAGCAGCCCCTCCACGGAGGAGCTGTTTTTT. Its protein is CASSPSTEELFF.

This clonotype was picked up one time. The V call is TRBV15, the J call TRBJ2-5, with D tentatively TRBD2 (5 bases). This CDR3 spans 13 amino acids. The germline V and J ends were trimmed by 1 base and 5 bases, with 8 bases remaining between them. Germline CDR1 LNHNV, CDR2 YYDKDF (reference sequence). CDR3: CATSRAGEETQYF. The CDR3 DNA sequence: TGTGCCACCAGCAGAGCCGGGGAGGAGACCCAGTACTTC.

The chain joins TRBV9 to TRBJ2-1; D is unresolved. V was trimmed by 2 bases and J by 2 bases, leaving 2 bases between them. This CDR3 comprises 12 residues. The V gene's germline CDR1 is SGDLS and CDR2 YYNGEE. The CDR3 DNA sequence: TGTGCCAGCAGCGTTACCTACAATGAGCAGTTCTTC. Translating it yields CASSVTYNEQFF.

Details on this clonotype: An end of the junction does not agree with germline; a read error may underlie this. The chain is built from TRBV12-3 or TRBV12-4 and TRBJ2-5; 9 nucleotides match TRBD1. The CDR3 contains 18 residues. CDR3 region: CTSSLWGTGGAYQETQYF. CDR3 bases: TGTACCAGCAGTTTATGGGGCACAGGGGGCGCGTACCAAGAGACCCAGTACTTC.

The chain links TRBV28 to TRBJ2-1; D is undetermined. Germline loops: CDR1 MDHEN, CDR2 SYDVKM. Trimming cost V 6 bases and J 8 bases, with 17 bases left between them. The CDR3 totals 14 residues. CDR3 in amino acids: CASSWAPFPHEQFF. In DNA form, the CDR3 reads TGTGCCAGCAGCTGGGCCCCGTTCCCCCATGAGCAGTTCTTC. Filled out from reference TRBV28 and TRBJ2-1, the complete variable domain reads DVKVTQSSRYLVKRTGEKVFLECVQDMDHENMFWYRQDPGLGLRLIYFSYDVKMKEKGDIPEGYSVSREKKERFSLILESASTNQTSMYLCASSWAPFPHEQFFGPGTRLTVL.

This clonotype has just a few counts. The CDR3 reads CSVHVDRVGYGYTF. The CDR3 coding sequence is TGCAGCGTCCACGTGGACAGGGTGGGCTATGGCTACACCTTC. This chain uses TRBV29-1 with TRBJ1-2; TRBD1 matches 8 bases. Germline-derived CDR1 and CDR2 are SQVTM and ANQGSEA. The CDR3 runs to 14 residues. V lost 6 bases and J lost 4; bases outside the gene matches: 10.

Ten or more counts support this clonotype. V and J are TRBV7-6 and TRBJ2-7; D possibly corresponds to TRBD1 (7 bases). The CDR3 loop spans 14 amino acids. Germline loops: CDR1 SGHVS, CDR2 FNYEAQ. V shed 5 bases and J shed 3 bases, with 14 bases lying between them. In nucleotides, the CDR3 is TGTGCCAGCAGCCCCGCGGGACAGTTCTACGAGCAGTACTTC. This gives the protein CASSPAGQFYEQYF. Based on the CDR3 plus reference TRBV7-6 and TRBJ2-7, the full variable domain is GAGVSQSPRYKVTKRGQDVALRCDPISGHVSLYWYRQALGQGPEFLTYFNYEAQQDKSGLPNDRFSAERPEGSISTLTIQRTEQRDSAMYRCASSPAGQFYEQYFGPGTRLTVT.

In its sample, this clonotype was seen a few times. The rearrangement uses TRBV5-1 and TRBJ2-5; 9 bases map to TRBD1. The CDR3 consists of 15 residues. Germline V gives CDR1 SGHRS, CDR2 YFSETQ. V lost 0 bases, J lost 7 bases, and 7 bases stayed unmatched. The CDR3 bases are TGCGCCAGCAGCTTGGCCGCACAGGGGGCGTGGACCCAGTACTTC. Its protein is CASSLAAQGAWTQYF.

In this sample, this clonotype turned up many times. This chain joins TRBV2 and TRBJ2-4, with 9 bases aligning to TRBD2. Germline lookup yields CDR1 SNHLY and CDR2 FYNNEI. The CDR3 is 16 residues long. Trimming took 4 bases from V and 8 from J; bases not matched to a gene: 12. The CDR3 sequence: CASSGRLAGTGDIQYF. The CDR3 DNA reads as TGTGCCAGCAGTGGTAGGCTAGCGGGAACCGGGGACATTCAGTACTTC.

This clonotype was picked up a small number of times. This chain's CDR3 is CSARDPSGSRDTQYF. The DNA of the CDR3 is TGCAGTGCTAGAGATCCAAGCGGGAGCCGGGATACGCAGTATTTT. The rearrangement links TRBV20-1 to TRBJ2-3; 8 positions agree with TRBD2. Trimming took 0 bases from V and 6 from J; bases not matched to a gene: 8. The CDR3 covers 15 residues. Germline CDR1 is DFQATT and CDR2 is SNEGSKA (reference sequence).

The V and J genes are TRBV4-2 and TRBJ2-5, with D maybe TRBD1 (5 bases). V shed 1 base and J shed 4 bases, with 16 bases lying between them. The CDR3 runs 16 residues. CDR1 is LGHNA and CDR2 is YNFKEQ in the germline V gene. The CDR3 coding sequence is TGTGCCAGCAGCCAAGGACGATGGGGCGCGGTAGAGACCCAGTACTTC. Protein product: CASSQGRWGAVETQYF.

This clonotype has just a few counts. The CDR3 loop reads CASSSGLAESSYNEQFF. For the CDR3, the DNA is TGTGCCAGCAGCTCCGGACTAGCGGAAAGCTCCTACAATGAGCAGTTCTTC. V and J are TRBV7-2 and TRBJ2-1, with TRBD2 identical over 10 bases. V shed 4 bases, J shed 0 bases, and the junction held 6 bases outside the gene matches. Germline CDR1 reads SGHTA; CDR2 reads FQGNSA. CDR3 length equals 17 residues.

The sample holds a few counts of this clonotype. The genes are TRBV7-6 and TRBJ1-1; maybe TRBD1 (6 bases). There are 13 residues in the CDR3. Germline-derived CDR1 and CDR2 are SGHVS and FNYEAQ. The V and J ends lost 4 bases and 8 bases respectively, with 14 bases between them. CDR3 sequence reads: CASSSSSDREAFF. CDR3 in DNA: TGTGCCAGCAGCTCCTCCTCGGACAGAGAAGCTTTCTTT. Full variable domain (remainder filled in from reference TRBV7-6 and TRBJ1-1): GAGVSQSPRYKVTKRGQDVALRCDPISGHVSLYWYRQALGQGPEFLTYFNYEAQQDKSGLPNDRFSAERPEGSISTLTIQRTEQRDSAMYRCASSSSSDREAFFGQGTRLTVV.

This clonotype was seen a handful of times. The chain joins TRBV7-2 to TRBJ2-7; 8 bases are shared with TRBD2. V gave up 6 bases and J gave up 5 bases; unmatched junction bases: 15. Looked up from germline, CDR1 is SGHTA and CDR2 is FQGNSA. The CDR3 length is 16 residues. CDR3 bases: TGTGCCAGCAGATCCAGCGGGAGTGATCTCCTCCACGAGCAGTACTTC. As protein: CASRSSGSDLLHEQYF.

This clonotype was seen a few times. V gene TRBV10-3 combines with J gene TRBJ2-1; TRBD2 aligns across 10 bases. The germline gives CDR1 ENHRY, CDR2 SYGVKD. The CDR3 contains 17 residues. J lost 0 bases, V lost 6 bases, and 8 bases had no gene match. The CDR3 sequence: CAISPRTSGISYNEQFF. In nucleotides, the CDR3 is TGTGCCATCAGCCCCCGGACTAGCGGAATCTCCTACAATGAGCAGTTCTTC.

This chain connects TRBV25-1 to TRBJ2-1, with D maybe TRBD2 (5 bases). This CDR3 has 14 residues. Trimming stripped 3 bases from V and 6 bases from J, with 12 bases between. Germline V gene data show CDR1 as MGHDK and CDR2 as SYGVNS. CDR3 sequence (DNA): TGTGCCAGCAGTGAGCACGGGGTGGGCAATGAGCAGTTCTTC. Its translation: CASSEHGVGNEQFF.

This clonotype was counted ten times or more. Here the CDR3 DNA reads TGCAGTGCTAGAGGAGGTCTAGGAACAGATACGCAGTATTTT. It yields the protein CSARGGLGTDTQYF. The chain links TRBV20-1 to TRBJ2-3; D is uncertain. Germline V gene lookup returns CDR1 DFQATT and CDR2 SNEGSKA (reference sequence). CDR3 length: 14 residues. V was cut by 1 base and J by 3 bases, with 11 bases left in between.

The genes are TRBV5-6 and TRBJ1-1, with D hard to call. This CDR3 has 17 amino acids. Germline V gene lookup returns CDR1 SGHDT and CDR2 YYEEEE. Trimming shortened V by 1 base and J by 0 bases, and 16 bases separated the two germline ends. The CDR3 region is CASSLRSVGSMNTEAFF. The CDR3 bases are TGTGCCAGCAGCTTGCGTTCAGTGGGTTCCATGAACACTGAAGCTTTCTTT.